This TCR beta chain was observed in a study of identical twins. The study's findings and limits: High-abundance cord blood beta clonotypes had fewer insertions; memory repertoires showed none. Some out-of-frame alpha sequences were shared by twins, and these showed excess low generation probability.

CDR1 MDHEN and CDR2 SYDVKM come from the germline V gene. The V and J ends lost 5 bases and 4 bases, in that order; junction bases with no gene match: 7. CDR3 size: 14 residues. Unique molecular identifiers were in the cDNA, with template-switch universal primer binding. TCRdb independently ran MiXCR on the 5' RACE reads; one entry per CDR3 protein. This sample carries a few hundred thousand distinct CDR3 sequences, 8% to 11% of them seen once, and the ten largest clones take about a tenth. This clonotype showed up many times. Its antigen remains unknown. The specimen sequenced was memory T cells sorted from blood. This TCR derives from a man aged 50 to 59 in good health. This chain links TRBV28 with TRBJ1-1, with 7 bases aligning to TRBD1. This CDR3 reads CASSLTGRSTEAFF. The CDR3 bases are TGTGCCAGCAGTCTGACAGGGAGGAGCACTGAAGCTTTCTTT.